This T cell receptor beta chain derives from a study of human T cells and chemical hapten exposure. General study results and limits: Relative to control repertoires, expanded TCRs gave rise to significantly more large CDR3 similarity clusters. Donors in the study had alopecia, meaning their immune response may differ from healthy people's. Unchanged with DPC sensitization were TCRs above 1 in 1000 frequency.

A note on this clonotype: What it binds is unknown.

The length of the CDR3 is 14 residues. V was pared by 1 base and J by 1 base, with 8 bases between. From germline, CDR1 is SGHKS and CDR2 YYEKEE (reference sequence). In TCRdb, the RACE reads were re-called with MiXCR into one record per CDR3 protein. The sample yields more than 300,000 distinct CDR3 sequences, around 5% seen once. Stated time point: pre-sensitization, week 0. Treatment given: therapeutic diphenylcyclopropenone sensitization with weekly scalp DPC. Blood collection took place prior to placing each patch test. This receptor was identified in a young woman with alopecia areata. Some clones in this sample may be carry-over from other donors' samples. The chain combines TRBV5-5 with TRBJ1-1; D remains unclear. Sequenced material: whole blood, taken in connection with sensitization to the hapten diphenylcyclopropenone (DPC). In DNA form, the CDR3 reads TGTGCCAGCAGCTTGATGTCAGCGAACACTGAAGCTTTCTTT. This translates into CASSLMSANTEAFF.